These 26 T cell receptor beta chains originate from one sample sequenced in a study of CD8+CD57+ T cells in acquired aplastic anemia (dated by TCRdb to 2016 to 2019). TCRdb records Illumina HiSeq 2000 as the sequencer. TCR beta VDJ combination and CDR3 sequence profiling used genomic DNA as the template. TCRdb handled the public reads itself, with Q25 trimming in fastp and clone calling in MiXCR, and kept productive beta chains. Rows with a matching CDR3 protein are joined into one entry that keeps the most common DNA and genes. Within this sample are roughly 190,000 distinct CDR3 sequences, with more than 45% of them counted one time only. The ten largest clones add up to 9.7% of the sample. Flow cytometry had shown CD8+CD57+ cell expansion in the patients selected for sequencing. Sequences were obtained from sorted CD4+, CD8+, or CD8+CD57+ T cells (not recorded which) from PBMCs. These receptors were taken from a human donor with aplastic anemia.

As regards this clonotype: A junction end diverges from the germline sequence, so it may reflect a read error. The CDR3 reads CASTEDSLGGVF. The CDR3 DNA sequence: TGTGCCAGCACAGAGGACAGCCTTGGGGGGGTCTTC. This rearrangement joins TRBV2 to TRBJ2-7, with D perhaps matching TRBD2 (7 bases). Germline CDR1 is SNHLY and CDR2 is FYNNEI. The CDR3 loop spans 12 amino acids.

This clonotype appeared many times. The CDR3, as DNA: TGTGCCAGCAGCCAGAACACAGGATACACCATATATTTT. It codes for CASSQNTGYTIYF. The rearrangement links TRBV4-2 to TRBJ1-3, with D perhaps matching TRBD1 (5 bases). V lost 3 bases to trimming and J lost 8 bases, with 11 bases between them. Germline V gene data show CDR1 as LGHNA and CDR2 as YNFKEQ. The CDR3 runs to 13 residues.

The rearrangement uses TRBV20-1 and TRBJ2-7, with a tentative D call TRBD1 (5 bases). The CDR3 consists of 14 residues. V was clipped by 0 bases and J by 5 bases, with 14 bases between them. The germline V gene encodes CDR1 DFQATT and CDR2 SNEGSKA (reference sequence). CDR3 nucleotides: TGCAGTGCTAGAGATGCACAGGCCTCTGACGAGCAGTACTTC. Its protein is CSARDAQASDEQYF.

CDR3 DNA: TGCAGTGCTAGAGATCCCGTAGCCAGCTTCGAGCAGTACTTC. Translating it yields CSARDPVASFEQYF. The chain joins TRBV20-1 to TRBJ2-7; D gene ambiguous. CDR3 size: 14 residues. The germline V gene has CDR1 DFQATT and CDR2 SNEGSKA (reference sequence). V lost 0 bases and J 6 bases, leaving 15 bases between the germline ends.

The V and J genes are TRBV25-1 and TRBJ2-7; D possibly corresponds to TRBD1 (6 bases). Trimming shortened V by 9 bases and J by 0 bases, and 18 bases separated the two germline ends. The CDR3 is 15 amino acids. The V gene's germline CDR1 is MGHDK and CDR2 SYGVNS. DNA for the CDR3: TGTGCCAGTACCGGCAGGACAGTGAGCTCCTACGAGCAGTACTTC. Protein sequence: CASTGRTVSSYEQYF.

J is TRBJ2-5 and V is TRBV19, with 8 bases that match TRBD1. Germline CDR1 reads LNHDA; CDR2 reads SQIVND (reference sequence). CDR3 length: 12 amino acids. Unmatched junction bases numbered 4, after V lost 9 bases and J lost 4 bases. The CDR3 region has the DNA TGTGCCAGCCGACAGGGGAGAGAGACCCAGTACTTC. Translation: CASRQGRETQYF.

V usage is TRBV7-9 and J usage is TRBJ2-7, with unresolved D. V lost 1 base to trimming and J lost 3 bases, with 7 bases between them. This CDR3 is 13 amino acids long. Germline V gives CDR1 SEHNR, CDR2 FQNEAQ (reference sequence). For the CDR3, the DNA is TGTGCCAGCAGCTTAGGCACCTACTACGAGCAGTACTTC. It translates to CASSLGTYYEQYF. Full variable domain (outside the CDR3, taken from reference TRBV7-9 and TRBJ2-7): DTGVSQNPRHKITKRGQNVTFRCDPISEHNRLYWYRQTLGQGPEFLTYFQNEAQLEKSRLLSDRFSAERPKGSFSTLEIQRTEQGDSAMYLCASSLGTYYEQYFGPGTRLTVT.

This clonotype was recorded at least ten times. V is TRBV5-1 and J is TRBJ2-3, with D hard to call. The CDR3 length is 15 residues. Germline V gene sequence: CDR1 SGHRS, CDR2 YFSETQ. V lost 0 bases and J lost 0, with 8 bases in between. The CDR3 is CASSLAGTSTDTQYF. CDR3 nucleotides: TGCGCCAGCAGCTTGGCAGGAACTAGCACAGATACGCAGTATTTT.

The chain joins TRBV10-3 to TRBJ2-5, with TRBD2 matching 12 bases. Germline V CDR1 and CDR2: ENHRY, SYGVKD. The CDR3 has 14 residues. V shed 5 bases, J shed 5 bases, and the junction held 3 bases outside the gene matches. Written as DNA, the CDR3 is TGTGCCATCAGTCCTCTAGCGGGAGGGGAGACCCAGTACTTC. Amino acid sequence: CAISPLAGGETQYF.

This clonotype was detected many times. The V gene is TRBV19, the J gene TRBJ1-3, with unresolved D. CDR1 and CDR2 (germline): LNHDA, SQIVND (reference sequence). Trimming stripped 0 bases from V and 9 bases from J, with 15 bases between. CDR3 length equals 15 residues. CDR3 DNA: TGTGCCAGTAGTATAGATCTCGGCTCGGTGGGCACCATATATTTT. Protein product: CASSIDLGSVGTIYF.

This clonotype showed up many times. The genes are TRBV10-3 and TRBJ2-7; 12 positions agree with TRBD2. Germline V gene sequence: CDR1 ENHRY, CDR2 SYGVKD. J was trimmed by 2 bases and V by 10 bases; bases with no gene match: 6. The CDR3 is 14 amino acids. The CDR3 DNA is TGTGCCACCCTAGCGGGAGGGGGAACCTACGAGCAGTACTTC. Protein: CATLAGGGTYEQYF.

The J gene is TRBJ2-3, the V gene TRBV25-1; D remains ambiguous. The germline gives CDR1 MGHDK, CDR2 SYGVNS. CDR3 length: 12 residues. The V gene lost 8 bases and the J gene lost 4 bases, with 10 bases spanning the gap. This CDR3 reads CASGSWADTQYF. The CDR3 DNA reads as TGTGCCAGCGGATCTTGGGCAGATACGCAGTATTTT.

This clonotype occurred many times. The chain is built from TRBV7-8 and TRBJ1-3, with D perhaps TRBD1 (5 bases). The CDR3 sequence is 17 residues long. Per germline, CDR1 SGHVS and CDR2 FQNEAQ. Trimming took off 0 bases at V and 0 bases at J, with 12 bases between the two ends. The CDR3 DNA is TGTGCCAGCAGCTTAGCATTCGCAGGGAGCTCTGGAAACACCATATATTTT. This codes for CASSLAFAGSSGNTIYF.

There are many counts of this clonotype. The CDR3 DNA sequence: TGTGCCAGCAGTGACTTCCCAAGGGATGAGACCCAGTACTTC. Its protein is CASSDFPRDETQYF. The V and J genes are TRBV2 and TRBJ2-5; D gene ambiguous. Germline loops: CDR1 SNHLY, CDR2 FYNNEI. The length of the CDR3 is 14 residues. The V and J ends lost 3 bases and 5 bases respectively, with 13 bases between them.

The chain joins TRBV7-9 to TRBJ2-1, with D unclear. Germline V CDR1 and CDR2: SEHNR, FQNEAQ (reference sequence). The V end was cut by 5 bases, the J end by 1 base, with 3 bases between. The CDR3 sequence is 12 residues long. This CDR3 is CASSPSYNEQFF. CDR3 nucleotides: TGTGCCAGCAGCCCATCCTACAATGAGCAGTTCTTC.

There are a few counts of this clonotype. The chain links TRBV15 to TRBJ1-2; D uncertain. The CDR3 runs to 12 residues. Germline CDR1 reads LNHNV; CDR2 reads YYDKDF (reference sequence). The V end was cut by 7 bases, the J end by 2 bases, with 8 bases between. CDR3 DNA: TGTGCCACCAAGGGAGGGAACTATGGCTACACCTTC. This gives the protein CATKGGNYGYTF.

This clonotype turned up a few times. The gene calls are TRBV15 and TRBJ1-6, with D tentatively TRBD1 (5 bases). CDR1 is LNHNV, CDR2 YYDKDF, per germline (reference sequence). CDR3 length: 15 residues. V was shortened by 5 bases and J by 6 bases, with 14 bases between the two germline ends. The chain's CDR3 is CATSGGRDSNSPLHF. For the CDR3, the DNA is TGTGCCACCAGCGGTGGTCGGGACTCTAATTCACCCCTCCACTTT.

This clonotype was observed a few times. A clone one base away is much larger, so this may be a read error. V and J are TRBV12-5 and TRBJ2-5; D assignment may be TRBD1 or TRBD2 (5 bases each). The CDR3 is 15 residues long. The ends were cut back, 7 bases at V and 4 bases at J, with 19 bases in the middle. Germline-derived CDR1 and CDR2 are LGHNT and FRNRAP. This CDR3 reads CASAFGTWCGETQYF. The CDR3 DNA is TGTGCTAGTGCTTTTGGGACCTGGTGTGGAGAGACCCAGTACTTC.

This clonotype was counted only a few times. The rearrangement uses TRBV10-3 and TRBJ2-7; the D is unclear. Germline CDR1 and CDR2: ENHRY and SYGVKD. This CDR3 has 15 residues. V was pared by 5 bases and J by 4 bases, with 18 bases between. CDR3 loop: CAISIGSSMSYEQYF. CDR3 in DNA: TGTGCCATCAGTATCGGGTCCTCCATGTCTTACGAGCAGTACTTC.

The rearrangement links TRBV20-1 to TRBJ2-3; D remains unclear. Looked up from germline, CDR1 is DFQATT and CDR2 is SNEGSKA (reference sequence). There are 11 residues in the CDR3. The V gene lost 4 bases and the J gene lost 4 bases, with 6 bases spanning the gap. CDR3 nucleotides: TGCAGTGCTACTCACGCAGATACGCAGTATTTT. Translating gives CSATHADTQYF.

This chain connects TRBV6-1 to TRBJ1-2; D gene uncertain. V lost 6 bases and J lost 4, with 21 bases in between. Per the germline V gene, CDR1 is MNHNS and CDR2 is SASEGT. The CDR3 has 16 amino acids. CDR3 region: CASSQVGAGSIYGYTF. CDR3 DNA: TGTGCCAGCAGCCAAGTTGGCGCCGGGAGTATCTATGGCTACACCTTC.

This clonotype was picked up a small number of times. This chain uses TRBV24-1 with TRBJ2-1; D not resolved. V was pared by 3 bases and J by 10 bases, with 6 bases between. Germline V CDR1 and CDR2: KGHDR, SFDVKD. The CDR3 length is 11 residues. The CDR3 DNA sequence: TGTGCCACCAGTGATACGGAAGAGCAGTTCTTC. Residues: CATSDTEEQFF.

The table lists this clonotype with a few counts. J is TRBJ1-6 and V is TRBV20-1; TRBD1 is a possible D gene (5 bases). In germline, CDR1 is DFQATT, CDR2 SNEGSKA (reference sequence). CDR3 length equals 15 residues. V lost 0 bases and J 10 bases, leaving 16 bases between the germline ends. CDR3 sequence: CSAREEGDWGSPLHF. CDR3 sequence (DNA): TGCAGTGCTAGAGAGGAAGGGGACTGGGGATCACCCCTCCACTTT.

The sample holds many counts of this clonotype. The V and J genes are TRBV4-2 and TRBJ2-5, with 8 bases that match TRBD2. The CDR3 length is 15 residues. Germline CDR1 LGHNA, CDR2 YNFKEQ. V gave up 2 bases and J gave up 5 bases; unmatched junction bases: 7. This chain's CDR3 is CASSQIAGGGETQYF. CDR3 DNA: TGTGCCAGCAGCCAAATCGCGGGAGGAGGGGAGACCCAGTACTTC.

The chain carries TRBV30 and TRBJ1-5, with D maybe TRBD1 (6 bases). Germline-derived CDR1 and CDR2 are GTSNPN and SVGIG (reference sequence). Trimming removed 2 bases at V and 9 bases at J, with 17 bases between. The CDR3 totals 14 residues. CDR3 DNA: TGTGCCTGGAGTCCGGGACAAGCCTTTAGGCCCCAGCATTTT. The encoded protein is CAWSPGQAFRPQHF.

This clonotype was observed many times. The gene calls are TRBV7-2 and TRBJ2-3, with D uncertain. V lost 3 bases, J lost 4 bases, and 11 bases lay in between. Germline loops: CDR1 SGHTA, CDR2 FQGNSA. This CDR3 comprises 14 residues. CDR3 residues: CASSFSLYSDTQYF. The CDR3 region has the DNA TGTGCCAGCAGCTTCTCCCTGTATTCAGATACGCAGTATTTT.